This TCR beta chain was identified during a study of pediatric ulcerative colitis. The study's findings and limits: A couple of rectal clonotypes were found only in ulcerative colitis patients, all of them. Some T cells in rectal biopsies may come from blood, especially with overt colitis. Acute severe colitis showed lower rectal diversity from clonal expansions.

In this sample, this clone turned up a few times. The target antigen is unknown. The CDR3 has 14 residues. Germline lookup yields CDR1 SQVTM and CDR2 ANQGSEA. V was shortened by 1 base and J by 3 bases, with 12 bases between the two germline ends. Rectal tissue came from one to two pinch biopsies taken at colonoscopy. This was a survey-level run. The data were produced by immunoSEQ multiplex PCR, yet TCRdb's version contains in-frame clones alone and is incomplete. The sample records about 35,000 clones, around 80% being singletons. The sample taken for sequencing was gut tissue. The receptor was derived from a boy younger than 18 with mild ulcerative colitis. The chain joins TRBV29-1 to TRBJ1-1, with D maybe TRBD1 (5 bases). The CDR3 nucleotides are TGCAGCGTTGAAGCTACAGGTTGGGACACTGAAGCTTTCTTT. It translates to CSVEATGWDTEAFF.